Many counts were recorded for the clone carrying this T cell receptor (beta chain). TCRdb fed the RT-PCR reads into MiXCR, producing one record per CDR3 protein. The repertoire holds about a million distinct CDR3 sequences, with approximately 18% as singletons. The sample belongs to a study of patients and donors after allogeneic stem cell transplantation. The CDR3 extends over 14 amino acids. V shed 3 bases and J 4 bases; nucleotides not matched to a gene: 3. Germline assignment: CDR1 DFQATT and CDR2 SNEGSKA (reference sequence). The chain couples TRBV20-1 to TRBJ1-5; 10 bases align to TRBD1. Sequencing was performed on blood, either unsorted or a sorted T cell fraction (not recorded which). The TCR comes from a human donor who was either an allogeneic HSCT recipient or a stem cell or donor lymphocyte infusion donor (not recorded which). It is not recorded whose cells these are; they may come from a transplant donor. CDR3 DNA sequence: TGCAGTGCTAGGAGGGGACAGGGGAATCAGCCCCAGCATTTT. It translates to CSARRGQGNQPQHF.